This TCR beta chain was documented in a study of vaccination effects on CD4 cells after COVID-19 (dated by TCRdb to the early 2020s). Looking at the study overall: Each participant received two doses of an mRNA SARS-CoV-2 vaccine, either BNT162b2 or mRNA-1273. In a couple of convalescent patients, pre-vaccine samples were collected 16 days and one week ahead of the first dose, 142 and 148 days after COVID-19 diagnosis. SARS-CoV-2 spike-specific CD4+ TCR repertoires were compared before and after mRNA vaccination in COVID-19 convalescent patients and in infection-naive vaccine recipients. A total of 10 COVID-19 convalescent patients and a handful of SARS-CoV-2-naive healthy vaccine recipients were included in the full study. The Oncomine TCR Beta short-read assay on an Illumina iSeq 100 was used to sequence cultures from other donors in the study. General findings and caveats noted by the study authors: Both infection-induced and vaccine-induced clones contracted markedly at late post-vaccination timepoints, which is consistent with waning T cell responses. The study was limited by a small number of convalescent patients and lacked early post-infection timepoints. Among convalescent patients, the spike-reactive repertoire after vaccination was made up mainly of new vaccine-induced clones that were largely distinct from the clones induced by infection.

This clone has just one count. Which antigen it targets is not known. No base qualities exist here, and no much larger clone lies one base off it. To identify antigen-specific CD4+ T cell clonotypes by their expansion, the ViraFEST assay first stimulated PBMC with viral peptide pools and then applied TCR sequencing. After more than 9 days of culture, CD4+ T cells were isolated with the EasySep CD4+ T cell isolation kit. Convalescent patients had PCR-confirmed SARS-CoV-2 infection between March and December 2020, before Alpha, Beta and Delta variants emerged in the United States. Approximately 2 million PBMC per well were cultured in IMDM with 5% human AB serum, 10 IU/ml IL-2 and gentamicin, plus 10 ug/ml peptides. For the negative control culture condition, an HIV-1 Nef peptide pool was used. On days 3 and 7, half of the culture medium was replaced with fresh IL-2-containing medium. Unless noted otherwise, every peptide stimulation condition was grown in triplicate wells. Using Ficoll-Paque Plus gradient centrifugation, PBMC were separated from whole blood and then either used fresh or cryopreserved at -140C. Genomic DNA was extracted from cultured CD4+ T cells with the QIAamp micro DNA kit.

V gives up 2 bases and J gives up 3 bases, and the segment between their germline ends measures 16 bases. Including cysteine and phenylalanine, the CDR3 has 16 amino acids. CDR3 DNA only is kept here, 48 bases in frame from base 1. CDR1 SGDLS and CDR2 YYNGEE are derived from the germline V gene. The library was built by means of the immunoSEQ multiplex PCR assay. DNA from the CD4+ T cells that had been cultured and isolated underwent TCR beta CDR3 sequencing. Regarding the original processing steps: Non-productive TCR sequences were removed and reads were trimmed to the CDR3 region, keeping CDR3s of at least 7 amino acids. The MANAFEST web app was used to pick out antigen-specific clonotypes by comparing their expansion in peptide wells with that in reference cultures. Positive clones required FDR<0.05 expansion versus reference and all other wells, odds ratio above 5, and frequency above 0.1% in two replicate wells. A clonotype was defined as cross-reactive if the clonotype was significantly expanded both in SARS-CoV-2 spike wells and in at least one common cold coronavirus spike condition. Using the stringdist R package, CDR3 similarity was measured by Levenshtein distance, and unrooted trees were constructed with ape in R 3.6.1. Entries here come from immuneACCESS through TCRdb and include only in-frame sequences with V and J called. Some clones fail to appear in such tables; in the studies checked, an unresolved V gene covers under half of the shortfall, and the cause of the remainder is unknown. From that table come the V and J calls and clone size; the DNA was used to work out D and trimming. Across this sample there are 55,000 to 90,000 clones, with around 70% seen only once. The biggest ten clones account for about 5% of the sample.

The sample was CD4+ T cells from PBMCs cultured with HIV peptides, taken before COVID-19 vaccination. The label giving this sample's cell subset or site can be read as: HIV-1 Nef peptide pool negative control/reference culture. The chain is made from TRBV9 and TRBJ2-3, with an unclear D gene assignment. This clonotype was obtained from a human donor who had a prior SARS-CoV-2 infection. Read as DNA, the sequence is TGTGCCAGCAGCGTCTTAACGGGCGATTTGACAGATACGCAGTATTTT. The translation is CASSVLTGDLTDTQYF.